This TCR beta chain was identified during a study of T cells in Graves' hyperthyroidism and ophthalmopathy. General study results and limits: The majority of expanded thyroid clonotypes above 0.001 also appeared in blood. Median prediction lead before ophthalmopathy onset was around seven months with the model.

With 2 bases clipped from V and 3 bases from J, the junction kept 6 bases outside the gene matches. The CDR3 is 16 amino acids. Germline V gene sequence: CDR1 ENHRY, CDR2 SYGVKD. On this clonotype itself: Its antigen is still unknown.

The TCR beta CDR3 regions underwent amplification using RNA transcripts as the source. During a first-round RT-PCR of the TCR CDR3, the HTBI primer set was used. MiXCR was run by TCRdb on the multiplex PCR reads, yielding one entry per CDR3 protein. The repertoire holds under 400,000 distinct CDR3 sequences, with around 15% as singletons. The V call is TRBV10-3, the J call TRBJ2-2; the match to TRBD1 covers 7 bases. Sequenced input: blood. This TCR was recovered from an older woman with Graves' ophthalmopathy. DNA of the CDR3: TGTGCCATCAGTGAGACAGGGGATGTTGACACCGGGGAGCTGTTTTTT. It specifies CAISETGDVDTGELFF.